This paragraph reports one T cell receptor beta chain. What it recognizes is unknown. These data originate in a study of shared clonotypes between healthy human individuals. Clones were read by immunoSEQ multiplex PCR, and TCRdb kept only the in-frame ones, dropping some. Among roughly 650,000 clones listed, around 97% were seen once. Notes on the study in general: Naive subsets, compared against memory subsets, generally had larger estimated richness values. For naive CD4 cells, roughly 5% of clonotypes were shared across a handful of donors.

The germline CDR1 and CDR2 sequences are SGHAT and FQNNGV. V lost 1 base and J lost 0, with 4 bases in between. This CDR3 has 14 residues. Donors had no recently reported acute infections or vaccinations and were HIV-negative. The sequence derives from a woman between 25 and 40 years old in good health. Material for sequencing was naive CD4+ T cells sorted from blood. Subset specified: CD45RA+ positively selected. The chain couples TRBV11-2 to TRBJ1-5; D unresolved. The CDR3 DNA is TGTGCCAGCAGCTTAGGGCTTAGCAATCAGCCCCAGCATTTT. This codes for CASSLGLSNQPQHF.